This paragraph reports one TCR beta chain. The antigen this receptor binds is unknown. These data are taken from a study of cytomegalovirus exposure and HLA in healthy donors (dated 2017 in TCRdb). Context from the whole study: According to an earlier analysis of a few hundred of the donors, 150 million to 200 million T cells yielded approximately 120 million unique TCR beta sequences and roughly 280 Gb of sequence data. Approximately 310 gigabases of sequencing data and approximately 80 million unique TCR sequences were included in an early release covering about 700 HLA-typed donors. Among the approximately 420 genotyped donors, around 81% belonged to the genetic ancestry cluster associated with self-reported Caucasian donors. The study aimed to test whether signatures of past pathogen exposure could be identified by cataloging public T cell receptors. Using immunosequencing, the study profiled T cell repertoires from some 670 subjects and related those repertoires to cytomegalovirus serostatus. Besides the first cohort of 666 subjects, a separate validation cohort made up of about 120 different subjects was used. The study combined high-throughput TCR immunosequencing, statistical association of individual TCRs with disease status, and machine learning to predict cytomegalovirus infection status. To study patterns of TCR occurrence, a later analysis re-analyzed previously published TCR beta repertoires from several hundred donors and added high-resolution HLA genotyping. Rather than drawing on any new phenotypic data, the later analysis identified candidate immune exposures from TCR beta sequences and the way those sequences occurred across donors. In an earlier analysis of 587 of the donors, high-throughput TCR beta sequencing was used to judge whether each TCR beta V gene segment behaved as functional or pseudogenic. Donor age, sex, ethnicity and CMV serostatus were compiled together with the repertoire data. A later genetic analysis used genome-wide SNP genotypes for about three fifths of the 666 donors, treating that subset as a discovery cohort. Every discovery cohort repertoire had been produced on one sequencing platform. HLA typing included class I and class II loci at four-digit resolution. The number of donors typed differed by locus, with roughly 629-640 for A, B, C, DRB1 and DQB1, over 500 for DQA1, approximately 580 for DPA1, and around 460 for DPB1. Roughly 5 DR-DQ haplotypes were treated as single units for association and clustering because of strong linkage in the cohort. Across some 400 genotyped donors of the cohort, an average of about 200,000 unique TCR beta nucleotide sequences per donor were sequenced, and roughly 20% of those sequences were non-productive.

General study outcomes and caveats: This cohort had only TCR beta chains sequenced, and the lack of alpha or paired-chain data limited which features could be detected. Specific HLA alleles were associated with roughly 17,000 TCR beta sequences at a false discovery rate of 0.05 in a later analysis. A further reported finding was that TCR beta sequences accurately predicted the HLA-A and HLA-B alleles for most subjects in the first cohort. A cluster of highly shared sequence variants was judged likely to be a technical artifact of the sequencing pipeline. According to a later genetic analysis, donors in an Asian-associated ancestry cluster had fewer N-insertions in productive TCRs than the approximately 710-donor mean. Most TCR sequences were observed very rarely across donors, whereas some public TCRs were present in many individuals. In an earlier analysis of more than 500 of the donors, most TCR beta V segments appeared in productive rearrangements about 87% or about 30% of the time, broadly matching IMGT annotations. A later analysis found that HLA-associated TCR beta chains were more clonally expanded and had lower generation probabilities than equally common non-associated chains. In a later genetic analysis, a missense DCLRE1C variant was associated with V-gene and J-gene trimming of TCR beta chains, and the association was replicated in an independent cohort. HLA typing was unavailable for some donors at each locus, so association tests used only the typed subset. Because counts were too low, about 18 rarely observed V segments, including chromosome 9 orphons, were excluded from the earlier analysis of about 500 of the donors. Assigning TCR associations to individual alleles was difficult when HLA alleles, especially DR and DQ, strongly co-occurred. Most CMV-associated TCR beta chains appeared to be HLA-restricted in a later analysis, and the HLA associations seemed to be driven largely by CMV exposure. In a later analysis, TCR association rates were found to vary across HLA loci, with the most associated TCRs seen for DRB1 alleles and the fewest for HLA-C alleles. Linkage disequilibrium might explain the correlated functional status among segregating V segments, but an unknown experimental factor could not be excluded. Three of the identified cytomegalovirus-associated TCR beta chains were confirmed in vitro to be specific for cytomegalovirus antigens. A total of 150 to 200 TCR beta chains were listed by the study as associated with cytomegalovirus. Presence/absence analyses assumed roughly uniform sequencing depth across donors, an assumption that may not hold. The authors suggested that the approach could potentially be generalized to other disease states and immunological phenotypes. The classifier was reported to diagnose cytomegalovirus status with high specificity and sensitivity in both the original and validation cohorts. Several of the top co-occurrence clusters appeared to be linked to parvovirus B19, influenza, CMV and Epstein-Barr virus, according to a later analysis. The only immune exposure information available for the cohort was CMV serostatus.

The cohort consisted of more than 650 healthy bone marrow donors. Cohort members were all nominally healthy when sampled, although unrecorded immune exposures were likely present. The donor tested CMV seronegative, placing the donor among the 350 or so seronegative members of the cohort. Every donor gave a peripheral blood sample, and the peripheral blood mononuclear cells from that sample were used for TCR beta sequencing. The Qiagen DNeasy Blood Extraction Kit was used to extract genomic DNA from the blood cell samples. Libraries were built with the immunoSEQ multiplex PCR assay. The multiplex PCR relied on a mix of 60 forward primers for TCR Vbeta segments and 13 reverse primers for TCR Jbeta segments. A multiplex PCR assay on genomic DNA amplified the CDR3 region of rearranged TCR beta genes. The Illumina HiSeq System was used to sequence the amplified TCR beta libraries as 87-base-pair reads. As for the authors' bioinformatics: A later analysis counted approximately 84 million unique TCR beta chains across the 650 to 700 repertoires, and around 9.9 million of these chains were shared by at least two donors. Raw reads were error-corrected and collapsed into unique sequences with a nearest-neighbor algorithm that merged closely related sequences to remove PCR and sequencing errors. CDR3 sequences were aligned to IMGT reference sequences to assign V, D and J gene segments. For a sequence to be retained, a match of at least six nucleotides to both a V gene segment and a J gene segment was required. A rearrangement counted as productive if the CDR3 had no stop codons and remained in frame with V and J, and every other rearrangement counted as non-productive. CDR3 was defined by IMGT convention, running from the second conserved V-encoded cysteine to the conserved J-encoded phenylalanine. Sequences without an unambiguous match to a single V gene segment were excluded from the earlier analysis of approximately 600 of the donors. In an earlier analysis of about 590 of the donors, a V segment was called functional when productive rearrangements were above 56.7%, and segregating when the standard deviation between donors exceeded 5%. A statistical classification framework was developed to diagnose cytomegalovirus status using the catalog of TCR beta chain sequences. V and J gene assignment, in a later analysis, came from comparing TCR nucleotide sequences with IMGT/GENE-DB human TR gene sequences. Using the TCRdist pipeline, a later analysis assigned CDR3 sequences along with most-parsimonious VDJ recombination scenarios. In a later analysis, every TCR beta chain was defined by the combination of its CDR3 amino acid sequence and its V-gene family, and reads without a unique V-gene family were dropped. As a way to deal with suspected cross-contamination and a sequencing artifact, a later analysis dropped hundreds of nucleotide sequences that were highly shared and had low generation probability. For each public chain, a later analysis derived a clonal expansion index from normalized ranks of inferred template counts within each repertoire. Generation probabilities in a later analysis came from a VDJ recombination model fitted to out-of-frame rearrangements, and those results were checked against IGoR. A later analysis scored TCR-TCR, TCR-HLA and TCR-CMV co-occurrence with hypergeometric tests, applying a repertoire-size bias correction to TCR pairs. A later analysis estimated false discovery rates by permuting HLA or CMV assignments 20 times. In a later analysis, co-occurring TCRs were grouped with DBSCAN, and TCRdist sequence similarity was added when clustering was performed within HLA-allele-positive subsets. Co-occurrence clustering excluded repertoires with fewer than 30,000 or more than 120,000 public chains, plus five with anomalous nucleotide sharing. As stored in TCRdb, this immuneACCESS dataset retains in-frame rearrangements with V and J assigned. A fraction of the clones does not appear; measured against another copy, unresolved V genes explain less than half of the discrepancy, and the remainder lacks a known reason. Clone size and V and J calls were adopted from that table, with D and trimming inferred from the DNA. The sample table on file contains approximately 120,000 clones. Of the sample, more than 0.8% is held by the ten largest clones.

This sequence originates from a man aged 18-30 years in good health and CMV-seronegative. Specimen: PBMCs.

The CDR3 reads as follows: CASSEAYRGGNEQYF. The DNA reads as follows: TGTGCCAGCAGTGAAGCCTACAGGGGCGGCAACGAGCAGTACTTC. Recombination connected TRBV6-1 to TRBJ2-7; 7 of the junction bases match TRBD1. V has 0 bases trimmed and J has 5 bases trimmed; junction bases matching no gene number 7. Counted from cysteine to phenylalanine, this CDR3 has 15 amino acids. Only CDR3 DNA remains: 45 bases, in frame from the first base. The germline V gene yields MNHNS for CDR1 and SASEGT for CDR2.